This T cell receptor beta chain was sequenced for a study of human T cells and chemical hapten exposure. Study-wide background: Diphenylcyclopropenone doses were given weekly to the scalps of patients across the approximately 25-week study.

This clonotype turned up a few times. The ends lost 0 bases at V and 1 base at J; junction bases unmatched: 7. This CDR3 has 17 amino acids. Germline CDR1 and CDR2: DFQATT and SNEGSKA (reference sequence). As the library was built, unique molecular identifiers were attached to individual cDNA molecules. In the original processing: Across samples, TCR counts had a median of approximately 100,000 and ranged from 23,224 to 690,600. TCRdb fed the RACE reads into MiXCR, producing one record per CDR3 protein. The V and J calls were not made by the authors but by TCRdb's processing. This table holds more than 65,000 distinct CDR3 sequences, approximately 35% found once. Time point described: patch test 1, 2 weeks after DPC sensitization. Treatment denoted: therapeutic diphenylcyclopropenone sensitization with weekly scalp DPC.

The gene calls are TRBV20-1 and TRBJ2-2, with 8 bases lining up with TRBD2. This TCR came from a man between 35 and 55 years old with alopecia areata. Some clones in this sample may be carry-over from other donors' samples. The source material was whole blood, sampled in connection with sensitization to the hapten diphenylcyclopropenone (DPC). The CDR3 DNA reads TGCAGTGCTAGAGATTCGATCGCGGGAGGGAACACCGGGGAGCTGTTTTTT. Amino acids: CSARDSIAGGNTGELFF.